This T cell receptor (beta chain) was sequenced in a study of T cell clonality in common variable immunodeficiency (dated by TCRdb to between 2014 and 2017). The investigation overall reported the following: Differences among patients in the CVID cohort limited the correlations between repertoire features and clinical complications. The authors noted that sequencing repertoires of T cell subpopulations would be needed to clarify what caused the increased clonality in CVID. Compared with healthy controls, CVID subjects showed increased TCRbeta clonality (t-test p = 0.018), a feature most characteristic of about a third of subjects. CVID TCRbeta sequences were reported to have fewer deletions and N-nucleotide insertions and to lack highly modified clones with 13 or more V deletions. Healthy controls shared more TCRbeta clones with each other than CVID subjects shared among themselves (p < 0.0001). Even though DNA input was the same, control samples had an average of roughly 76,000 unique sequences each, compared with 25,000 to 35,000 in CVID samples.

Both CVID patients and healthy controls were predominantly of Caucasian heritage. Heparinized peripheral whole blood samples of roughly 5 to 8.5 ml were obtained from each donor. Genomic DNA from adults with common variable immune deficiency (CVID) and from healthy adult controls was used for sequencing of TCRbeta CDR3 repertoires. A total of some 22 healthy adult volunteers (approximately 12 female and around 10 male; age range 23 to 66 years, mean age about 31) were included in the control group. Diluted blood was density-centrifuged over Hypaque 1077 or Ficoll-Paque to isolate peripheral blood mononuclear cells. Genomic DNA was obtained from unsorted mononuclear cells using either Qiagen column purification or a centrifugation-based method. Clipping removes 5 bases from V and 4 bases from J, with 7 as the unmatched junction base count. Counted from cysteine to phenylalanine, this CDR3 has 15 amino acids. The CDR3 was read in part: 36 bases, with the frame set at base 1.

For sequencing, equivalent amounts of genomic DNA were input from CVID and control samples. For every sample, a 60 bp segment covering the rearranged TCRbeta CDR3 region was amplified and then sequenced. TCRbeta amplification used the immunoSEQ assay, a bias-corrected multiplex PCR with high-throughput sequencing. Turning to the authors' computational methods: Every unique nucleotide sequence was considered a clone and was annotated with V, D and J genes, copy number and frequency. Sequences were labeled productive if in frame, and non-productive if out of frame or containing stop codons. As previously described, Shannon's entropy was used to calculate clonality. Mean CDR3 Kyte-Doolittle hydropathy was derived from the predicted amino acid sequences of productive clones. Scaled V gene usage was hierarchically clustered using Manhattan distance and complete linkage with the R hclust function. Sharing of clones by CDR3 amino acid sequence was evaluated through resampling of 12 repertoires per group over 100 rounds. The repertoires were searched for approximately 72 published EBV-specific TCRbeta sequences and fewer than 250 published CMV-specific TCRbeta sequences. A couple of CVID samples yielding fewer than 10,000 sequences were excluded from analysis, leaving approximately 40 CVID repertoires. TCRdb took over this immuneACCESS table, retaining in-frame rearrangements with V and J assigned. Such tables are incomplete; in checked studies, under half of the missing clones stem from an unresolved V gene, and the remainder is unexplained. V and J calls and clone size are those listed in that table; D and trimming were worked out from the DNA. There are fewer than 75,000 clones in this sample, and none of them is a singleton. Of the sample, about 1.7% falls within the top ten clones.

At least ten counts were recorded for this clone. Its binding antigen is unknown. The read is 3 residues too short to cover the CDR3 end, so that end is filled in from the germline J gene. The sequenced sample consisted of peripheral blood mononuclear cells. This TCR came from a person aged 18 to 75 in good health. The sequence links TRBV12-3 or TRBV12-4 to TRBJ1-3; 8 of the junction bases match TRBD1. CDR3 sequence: CASSPPGGSGNTIYF. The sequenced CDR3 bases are TGTGCCAGCAGTCCCCCAGGGGGCTCAGGAAACACC.